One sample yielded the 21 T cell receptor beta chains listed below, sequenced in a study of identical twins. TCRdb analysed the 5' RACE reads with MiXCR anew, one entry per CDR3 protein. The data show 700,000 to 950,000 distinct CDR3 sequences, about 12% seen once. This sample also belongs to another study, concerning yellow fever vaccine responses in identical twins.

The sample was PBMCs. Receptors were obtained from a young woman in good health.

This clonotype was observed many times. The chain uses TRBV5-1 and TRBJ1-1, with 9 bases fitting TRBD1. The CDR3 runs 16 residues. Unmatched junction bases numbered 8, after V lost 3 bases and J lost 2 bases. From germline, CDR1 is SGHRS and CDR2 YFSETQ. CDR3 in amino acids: CASSYRGLNSNTEAFF. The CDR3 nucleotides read TGCGCCAGCAGCTACAGGGGGCTAAACTCCAACACTGAAGCTTTCTTT.

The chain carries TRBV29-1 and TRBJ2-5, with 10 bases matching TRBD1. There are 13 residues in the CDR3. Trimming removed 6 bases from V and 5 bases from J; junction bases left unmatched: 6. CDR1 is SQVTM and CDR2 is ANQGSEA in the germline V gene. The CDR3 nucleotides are TGCAGCGTCGAATCGGGACAGGGGGAGACCCAGTACTTC. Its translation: CSVESGQGETQYF.

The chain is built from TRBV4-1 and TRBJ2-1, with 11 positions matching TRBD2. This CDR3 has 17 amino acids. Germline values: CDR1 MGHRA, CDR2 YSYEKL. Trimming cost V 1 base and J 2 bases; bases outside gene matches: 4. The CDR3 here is CASSQVGTSGPYNEQFF. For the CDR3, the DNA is TGCGCCAGCAGCCAAGTTGGGACTAGCGGACCCTACAATGAGCAGTTCTTC.

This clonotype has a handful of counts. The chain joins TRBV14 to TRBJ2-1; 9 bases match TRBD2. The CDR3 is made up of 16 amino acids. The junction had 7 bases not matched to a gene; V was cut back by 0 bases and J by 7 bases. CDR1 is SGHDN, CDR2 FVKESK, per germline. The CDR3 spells CASSQDPLAGYNEQFF. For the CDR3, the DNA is TGTGCCAGCAGCCAAGATCCCCTAGCGGGGTATAATGAGCAGTTCTTC.

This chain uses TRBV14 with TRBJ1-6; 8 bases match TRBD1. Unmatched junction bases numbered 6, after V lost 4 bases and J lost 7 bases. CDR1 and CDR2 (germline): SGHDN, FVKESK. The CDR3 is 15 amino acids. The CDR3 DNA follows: TGTGCCAGCAGCCTAAGGACAGGGATCAATTCACCCCTCCACTTT. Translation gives CASSLRTGINSPLHF.

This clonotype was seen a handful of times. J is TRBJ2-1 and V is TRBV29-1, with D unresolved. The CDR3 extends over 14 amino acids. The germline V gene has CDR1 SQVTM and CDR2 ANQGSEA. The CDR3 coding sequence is TGCAGTTCCCTCTCGGGCGGCACCTACAATGAGCAGTTCTTC. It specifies CSSLSGGTYNEQFF.

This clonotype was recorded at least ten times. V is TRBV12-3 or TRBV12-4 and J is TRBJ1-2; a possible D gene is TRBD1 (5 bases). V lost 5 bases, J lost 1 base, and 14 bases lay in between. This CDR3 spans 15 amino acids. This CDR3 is CASSLTGANNYGYTF. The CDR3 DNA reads TGTGCCAGCAGTCTTACAGGTGCCAATAACTATGGCTACACCTTC.

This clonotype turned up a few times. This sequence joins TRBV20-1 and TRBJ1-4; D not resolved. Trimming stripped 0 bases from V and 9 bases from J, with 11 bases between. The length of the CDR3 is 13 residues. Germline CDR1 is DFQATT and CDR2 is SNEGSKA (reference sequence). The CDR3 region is CSAREPPDKKLFF. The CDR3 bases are TGCAGTGCTAGAGAGCCCCCCGATAAAAAACTGTTTTTT.

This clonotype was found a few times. For the CDR3, the DNA is TGTGCCAGCAGCTTATCGATCCAGGGGGCAGGCGGGGAGCTGTTTTTT. Translation gives CASSLSIQGAGGELFF. The gene calls are TRBV7-2 and TRBJ2-2; 8 nucleotides line up with TRBD1. V lost 2 bases to trimming and J lost 7 bases; unmatched junction nucleotides: 9. This CDR3 contains 16 residues. Germline V gives CDR1 SGHTA, CDR2 FQGNSA.

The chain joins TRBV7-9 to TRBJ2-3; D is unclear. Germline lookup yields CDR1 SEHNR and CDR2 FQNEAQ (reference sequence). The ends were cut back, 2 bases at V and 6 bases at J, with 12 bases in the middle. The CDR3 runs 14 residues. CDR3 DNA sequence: TGTGCCAGCAGCTTAAGGCGCGACGGGGATACGCAGTATTTT. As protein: CASSLRRDGDTQYF.

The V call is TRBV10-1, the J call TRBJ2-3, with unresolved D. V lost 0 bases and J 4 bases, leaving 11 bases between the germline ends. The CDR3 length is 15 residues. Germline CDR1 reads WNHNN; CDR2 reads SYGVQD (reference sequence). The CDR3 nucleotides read TGCGCCAGCAGTGAGTCCAGGAGTTTCCCAGATACGCAGTATTTT. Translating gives CASSESRSFPDTQYF.

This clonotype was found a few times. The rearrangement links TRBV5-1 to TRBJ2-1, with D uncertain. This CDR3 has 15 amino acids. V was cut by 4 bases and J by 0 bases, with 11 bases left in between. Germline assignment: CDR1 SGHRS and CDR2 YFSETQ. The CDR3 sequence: CASSPPYSSYNEQFF. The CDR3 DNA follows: TGCGCCAGCAGCCCCCCCTACAGCTCCTACAATGAGCAGTTCTTC.

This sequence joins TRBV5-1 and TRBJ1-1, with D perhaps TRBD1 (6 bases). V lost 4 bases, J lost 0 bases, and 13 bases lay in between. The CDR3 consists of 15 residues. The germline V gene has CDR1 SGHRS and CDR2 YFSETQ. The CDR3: CASSIGQPMNTEAFF. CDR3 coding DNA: TGCGCCAGCAGCATCGGACAGCCCATGAACACTGAAGCTTTCTTT.

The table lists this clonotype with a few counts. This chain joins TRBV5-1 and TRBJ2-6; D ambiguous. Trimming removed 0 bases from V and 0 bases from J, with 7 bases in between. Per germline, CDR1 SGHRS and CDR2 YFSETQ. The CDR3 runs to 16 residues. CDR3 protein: CASSLGWDSGANVLTF. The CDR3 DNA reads TGCGCCAGCAGCTTGGGGTGGGACTCTGGGGCCAACGTCCTGACTTTC.

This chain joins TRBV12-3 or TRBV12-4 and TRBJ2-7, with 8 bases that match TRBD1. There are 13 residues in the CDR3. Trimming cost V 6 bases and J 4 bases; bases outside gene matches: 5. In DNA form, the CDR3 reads TGTGCCAGCAGAACACAGGGGGGATACGAGCAGTACTTC. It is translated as CASRTQGGYEQYF.

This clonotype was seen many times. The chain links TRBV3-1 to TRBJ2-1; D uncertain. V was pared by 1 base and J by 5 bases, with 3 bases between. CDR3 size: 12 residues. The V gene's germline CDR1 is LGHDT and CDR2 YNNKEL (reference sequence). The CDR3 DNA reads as TGTGCCAGCAGCCAAGCAAACAATGAGCAGTTCTTC. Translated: CASSQANNEQFF.

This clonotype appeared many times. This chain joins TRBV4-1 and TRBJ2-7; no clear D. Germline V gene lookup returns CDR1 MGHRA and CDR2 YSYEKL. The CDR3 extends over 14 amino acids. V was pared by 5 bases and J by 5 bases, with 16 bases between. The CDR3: CASSSSVGSNEQYF. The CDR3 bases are TGCGCCAGCAGCTCCTCGGTGGGAAGTAACGAGCAGTACTTC.

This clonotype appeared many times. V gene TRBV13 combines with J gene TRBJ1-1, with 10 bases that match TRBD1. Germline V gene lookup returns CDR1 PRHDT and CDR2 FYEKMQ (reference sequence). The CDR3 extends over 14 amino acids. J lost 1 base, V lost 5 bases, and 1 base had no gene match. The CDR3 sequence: CASSGQGGNTEAFF. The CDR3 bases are TGTGCCAGCAGCGGACAGGGGGGGAACACTGAAGCTTTCTTT.

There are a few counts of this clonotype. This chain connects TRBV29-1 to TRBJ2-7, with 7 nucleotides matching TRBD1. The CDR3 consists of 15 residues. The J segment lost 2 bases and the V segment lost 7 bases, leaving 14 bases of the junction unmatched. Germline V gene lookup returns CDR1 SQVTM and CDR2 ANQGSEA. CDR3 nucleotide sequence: TGCAGCGCCGCGACCGGGACAGATTTCCCCTACGAGCAGTACTTC. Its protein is CSAATGTDFPYEQYF.

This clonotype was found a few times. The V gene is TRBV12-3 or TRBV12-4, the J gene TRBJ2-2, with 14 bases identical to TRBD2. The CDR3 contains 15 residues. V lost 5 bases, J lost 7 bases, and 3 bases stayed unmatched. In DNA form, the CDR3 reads TGTGCCAGCAGTACGGGACTAGCGGGAGTCGGGGAGCTGTTTTTT. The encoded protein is CASSTGLAGVGELFF.

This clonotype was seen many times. The CDR3 loop is CASSLQGRETQYF. CDR3 bases: TGTGCCAGCAGCTTACAGGGTCGTGAGACCCAGTACTTC. V is TRBV12-3 or TRBV12-4 and J is TRBJ2-5; D perhaps matches TRBD1 (6 bases). This CDR3 has 13 amino acids. Deletions cut 6 bases from V and 5 bases from J, with 13 bases between.